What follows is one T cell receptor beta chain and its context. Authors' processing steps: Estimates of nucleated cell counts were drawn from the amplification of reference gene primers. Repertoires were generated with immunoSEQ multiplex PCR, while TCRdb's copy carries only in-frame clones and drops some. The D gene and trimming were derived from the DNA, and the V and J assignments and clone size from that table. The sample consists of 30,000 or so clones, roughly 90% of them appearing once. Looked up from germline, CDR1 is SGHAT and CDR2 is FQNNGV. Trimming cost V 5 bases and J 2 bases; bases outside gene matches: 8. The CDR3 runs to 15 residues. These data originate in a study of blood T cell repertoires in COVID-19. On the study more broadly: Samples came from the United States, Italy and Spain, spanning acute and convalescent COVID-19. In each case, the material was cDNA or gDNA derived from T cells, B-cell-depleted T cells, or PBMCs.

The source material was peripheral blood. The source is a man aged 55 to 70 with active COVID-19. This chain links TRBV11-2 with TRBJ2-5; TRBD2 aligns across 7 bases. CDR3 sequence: CASSLSPSGQETQYF. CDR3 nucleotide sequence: TGTGCCAGCAGCCTCTCTCCTAGCGGACAAGAGACCCAGTACTTC.